The clone carrying this T cell receptor beta chain has ten or more counts. As yet, its antigen is unknown. It was with a sample-barcoded 5' primer and a J-beta primer mix that a second PCR of roughly 7 to 12 cycles was run. TCRdb used MiXCR to reprocess the 5' RACE reads, holding one entry per CDR3 protein. The sample has about 730,000 distinct CDR3 sequences, 43% seen once. This sample is drawn from a study of blood T cells in healthy people across ages. Study-level results: With age, beta diversity per million T cells declined roughly linearly, significantly by 30 to 50. Diversity was higher, and naive CD4+ cells more numerous, in long-lived donors than in aged donors.

Researchers isolated at least 6.5 million PBMCs per sample. Extracted total RNA amounted to at least 5.5 micrograms for each sample. This receptor was obtained from a woman aged 60-70 years in good health. Sequencing was done on a sample of blood.

The DNA of the CDR3 is TGTGCCAGCAGTTTCCTTGAGCTTCAGGGAGATTCACCCCTCCACTTT. Protein product: CASSFLELQGDSPLHF. This chain joins TRBV12-3 or TRBV12-4 and TRBJ1-6, with D perhaps TRBD1 (5 bases). V lost 3 bases to trimming and J lost 8 bases, with 17 bases between them. CDR3 length: 16 residues.